Listed here are 21 T cell receptor beta chains from one sample, sequenced in a study of cytomegalovirus exposure and HLA in healthy donors. The study ran its PCR with 60 Vbeta and 13 Jbeta primers. Generated by immunoSEQ multiplex PCR, the TCRdb table keeps only in-frame clones and is missing some. This table has around 130,000 clones, approximately 80% appearing once. Specimen: PBMCs. The receptors come from a man aged 25-45 years in good health and CMV-seronegative.

The rearrangement links TRBV28 to TRBJ2-3, with D tentatively TRBD2 (5 bases). Trimming cost V 1 base and J 0 bases, with 11 bases left between them. The CDR3 is made up of 16 amino acids. Germline CDR1 MDHEN, CDR2 SYDVKM. The CDR3 region has the DNA TGTGCCAGCAGTTTATTAGGAGGACCTAGCACAGATACGCAGTATTTT. This encodes CASSLLGGPSTDTQYF.

The chain recombines TRBV5-4 with TRBJ1-3; D possibly corresponds to TRBD1 (6 bases). The CDR3 has 15 amino acids. V dropped 6 bases and J dropped 4 bases, with 17 bases sitting between them. Germline V gives CDR1 SGHNT, CDR2 YYREEE (reference sequence). CDR3 residues: CASTPGGGPGNTIYF. The CDR3 bases are TGTGCCAGCACCCCGGGAGGGGGACCGGGAAACACCATATATTTT.

The rearrangement uses TRBV5-1 and TRBJ1-2; 7 nucleotides line up with TRBD1. Germline lookup yields CDR1 SGHRS and CDR2 YFSETQ. This CDR3 is 16 amino acids long. The V gene end was trimmed by 6 bases and the J gene end by 4 bases; junction bases not matched to a gene: 15. CDR3 region: CASTYGTEYKRYGYTF. CDR3 nucleotide sequence: TGCGCCAGCACCTACGGGACAGAATATAAACGCTATGGCTACACCTTC.

This clone has more than one count but fewer than ten. The J gene is TRBJ2-7, the V gene TRBV18; weak D call: TRBD2 (5 bases). The germline CDR1 and CDR2 sequences are KGHSH and LQKENI. This CDR3 contains 17 residues. With 0 bases removed from V and 0 bases from J, the gap between germline ends came to 15 bases. Here the CDR3 DNA reads TGTGCCAGCTCACCACCTTTTCCGGGGAATAGCTCCTACGAGCAGTACTTC. Residues: CASSPPFPGNSSYEQYF.

The chain has TRBV7-8 and TRBJ1-1, with 7 bases fitting TRBD1. From germline, CDR1 is SGHVS and CDR2 FQNEAQ. This CDR3 has 15 amino acids. Germline trimming cut 3 bases from V and 5 bases from J; bases unmatched to any gene: 9. The CDR3 sequence: CASSFKETGDTEAFF. The CDR3 DNA sequence: TGTGCCAGCAGCTTTAAGGAAACAGGGGATACTGAAGCTTTCTTT.

V gene TRBV6-1 combines with J gene TRBJ2-1, with 13 bases matching TRBD2. CDR1 and CDR2 (germline): MNHNS, SASEGT. Trimming at V came to 4 bases and at J to 4 bases, leaving 13 bases not matched to a gene. The CDR3 is 19 amino acids. CDR3 coding DNA: TGTGCCAGCAGTGGGACTAGCGGGGGTTACCAGATGACTTACAATGAGCAGTTCTTC. Its translation: CASSGTSGGYQMTYNEQFF.

This clone showed up just a few times. The chain joins TRBV19 to TRBJ1-1, with D possibly being TRBD1 (6 bases). The V gene lost 4 bases and the J gene lost 7 bases, with 10 bases spanning the gap. The CDR3 covers 12 residues. CDR1 and CDR2 (germline): LNHDA, SQIVND (reference sequence). Here the CDR3 DNA reads TGTGCCAGTAGTACCATACAGGGTGAAGCTTTCTTT. Amino acid sequence: CASSTIQGEAFF.

The chain is built from TRBV15 and TRBJ1-4; 10 bases map to TRBD1. The CDR3 runs 15 residues. Germline CDR1 LNHNV, CDR2 YYDKDF (reference sequence). Losses at the gene ends were 3 bases for V and 5 bases for J; bases not matched to a gene: 3. The CDR3 sequence is CATSSPGQGNEKLFF. For the CDR3, the DNA is TGTGCCACCAGCAGCCCGGGACAGGGGAATGAAAAACTGTTTTTT.

V usage is TRBV4-3 and J usage is TRBJ2-1; 12 positions match TRBD2. CDR3 length: 18 residues. Trimming removed 0 bases from V and 2 bases from J; junction bases left unmatched: 5. From germline, CDR1 is LGHNA and CDR2 YSLEER. For the CDR3, the DNA is TGCGCCAGCAGCCAAGACCTCACTAGCGGGGGGACCTACAATGAGCAGTTCTTC. Translated: CASSQDLTSGGTYNEQFF.

The genes are TRBV21-1 and TRBJ2-7; the D call in the table, TRBD1, was not verified against the DNA. TRBV21-1 is given as a pseudogene. The CDR3 runs to 17 residues. The chain's CDR3 is CASSKIRRTEIPYEQYF. The CDR3 DNA reads TGTGCCAGCAGCAAAATCCGAAGGACAGAGATTCCCTACGAGCAGTACTTC.

V usage is TRBV7-9 and J usage is TRBJ1-2, with unresolved D. Per germline, CDR1 SEHNR and CDR2 FQNEAQ (reference sequence). This CDR3 is built from 16 residues. Trimming stripped 1 base from V and 4 bases from J, with 16 bases between. Here the CDR3 DNA reads TGTGCCAGCAGCTTAGTACCCGACTACCCTGGCTATGGCTACACCTTC. This codes for CASSLVPDYPGYGYTF.

This chain uses TRBV5-1 with TRBJ2-2, with a possible D match to TRBD1 (6 bases). The CDR3 runs 16 residues. Looked up from germline, CDR1 is SGHRS and CDR2 is YFSETQ. Deletions cut 4 bases from V and 2 bases from J, with 15 bases between. The CDR3 region has the DNA TGCGCCAGCAGCGATCGGACAGACTTAAACACCGGGGAGCTGTTTTTT. It yields the protein CASSDRTDLNTGELFF.

The V and J genes are TRBV30 and TRBJ1-4; 9 bases map to TRBD1. Per germline, CDR1 GTSNPN and CDR2 SVGIG (reference sequence). The J segment lost 7 bases and the V segment lost 5 bases, leaving 8 bases of the junction unmatched. This CDR3 spans 14 amino acids. The CDR3 sequence: CAWESGTGREKLFF. The CDR3 DNA reads TGTGCCTGGGAGAGCGGGACAGGGCGTGAAAAACTGTTTTTT.

The chain has TRBV6-6 and TRBJ1-5, with D maybe TRBD1 (6 bases). V was clipped by 7 bases and J by 0 bases, with 16 bases between them. CDR1 MNHNY and CDR2 SVGAGI come from the germline V gene (reference sequence). CDR3 size: 16 residues. CDR3 in amino acids: CASTNSGQYSNQPQHF. CDR3 DNA: TGTGCCAGCACCAACTCAGGACAGTATAGCAATCAGCCCCAGCATTTT.

The rearrangement uses TRBV7-8 and TRBJ2-1; D not resolved. The germline V and J ends were trimmed by 3 bases and 0 bases, with 24 bases remaining between them. The CDR3 totals 20 residues. CDR1 is SGHVS, CDR2 FQNEAQ, per germline. CDR3 sequence reads: CASSFKTRFVPASSYNEQFF. The CDR3 DNA reads as TGTGCCAGCAGCTTTAAGACCCGGTTTGTTCCTGCTAGCTCCTACAATGAGCAGTTCTTC.

The chain joins TRBV7-3 to TRBJ2-1; TRBD2 matches 8 bases. The CDR3 has 15 residues. With V trimmed by 2 bases and J by 6 bases, 6 bases remained unmatched. Germline lookup yields CDR1 SGHTA and CDR2 FQGTGA. CDR3 region: CASSLGAGGPNEQFF. The CDR3 DNA reads TGTGCCAGCAGCTTAGGGGCGGGAGGCCCCAATGAGCAGTTCTTC.

V is TRBV10-3 and J is TRBJ2-2, with 8 bases that match TRBD2. The germline V gene encodes CDR1 ENHRY and CDR2 SYGVKD. Trimming took 8 bases from V and 3 from J; bases not matched to a gene: 8. There are 15 residues in the CDR3. The chain's CDR3 is CAIRREREYTGELFF. The DNA for the CDR3 is TGTGCCATCCGACGAGAGCGGGAGTACACCGGGGAGCTGTTTTTT.

This sequence joins TRBV27 and TRBJ2-5, with D perhaps TRBD2 (6 bases). CDR1 is MNHEY, CDR2 SMNVEV, per germline (reference sequence). The CDR3 is 14 amino acids. The V end was cut by 1 base, the J end by 1 base, with 7 bases between. This CDR3 is CASSLWGVQETQYF. The CDR3, as DNA: TGTGCCAGCAGTTTATGGGGGGTCCAAGAGACCCAGTACTTC.

The chain combines TRBV6-5 with TRBJ2-7, with D tentatively TRBD1 (6 bases). V was pared by 0 bases and J by 2 bases, with 11 bases between. The length of the CDR3 is 15 residues. Germline CDR1 reads MNHEY; CDR2 reads SVGAGI. The CDR3 loop reads CASSYSTGRTYEQYF. The DNA for the CDR3 is TGTGCCAGCAGTTACTCCACAGGGCGGACCTACGAGCAGTACTTC.

The chain recombines TRBV10-2 with TRBJ2-3, with 9 bases fitting TRBD2. CDR1 and CDR2 (germline): WSHSY, SAAADI. The V and J ends lost 5 bases and 3 bases, in that order; junction bases with no gene match: 3. This CDR3 spans 14 amino acids. CDR3 residues: CASSSGRWTDTQYF. The CDR3 DNA sequence: TGCGCCAGCAGTAGCGGGAGGTGGACAGATACGCAGTATTTT.

The chain is built from TRBV18 and TRBJ1-1; D perhaps matches TRBD1 (5 bases). The V gene lost 6 bases and the J gene lost 4 bases, with 21 bases spanning the gap. The germline CDR1 and CDR2 sequences are KGHSH and LQKENI. This CDR3 region has 16 residues. CDR3 residues: CASSPNDLGEGTEAFF. CDR3 in DNA: TGTGCCAGCTCCCCTAACGACTTAGGGGAGGGCACTGAAGCTTTCTTT.